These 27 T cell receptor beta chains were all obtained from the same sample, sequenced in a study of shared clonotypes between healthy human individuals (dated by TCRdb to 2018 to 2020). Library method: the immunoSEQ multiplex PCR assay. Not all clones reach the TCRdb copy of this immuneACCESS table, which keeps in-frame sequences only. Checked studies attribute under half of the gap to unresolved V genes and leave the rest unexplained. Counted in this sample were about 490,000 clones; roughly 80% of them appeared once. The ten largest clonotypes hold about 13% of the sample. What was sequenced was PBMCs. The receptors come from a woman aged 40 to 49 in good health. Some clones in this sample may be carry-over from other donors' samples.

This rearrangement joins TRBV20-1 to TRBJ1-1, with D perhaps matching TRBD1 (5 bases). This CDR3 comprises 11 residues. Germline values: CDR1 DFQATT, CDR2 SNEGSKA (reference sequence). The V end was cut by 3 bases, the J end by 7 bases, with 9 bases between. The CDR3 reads CSASGTYEAFF. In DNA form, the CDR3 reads TGCAGTGCTAGCGGGACTTATGAAGCTTTCTTT.

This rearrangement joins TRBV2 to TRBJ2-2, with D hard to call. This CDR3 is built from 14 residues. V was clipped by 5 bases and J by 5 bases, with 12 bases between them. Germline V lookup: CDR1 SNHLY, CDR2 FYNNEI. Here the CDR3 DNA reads TGTGCCAGCAGTTCAGTTGAGAGGACCGGGGAGCTGTTTTTT. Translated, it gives CASSSVERTGELFF.

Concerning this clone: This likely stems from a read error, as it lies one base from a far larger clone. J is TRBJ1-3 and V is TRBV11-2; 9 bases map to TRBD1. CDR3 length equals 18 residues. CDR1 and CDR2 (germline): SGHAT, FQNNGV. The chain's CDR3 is CAGSHDRGKVLYGNTIYF. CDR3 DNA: TGTGCCGGCAGCCACGACAGGGGGAAGGTTCTTTATGGAAACACCATATATTTT.

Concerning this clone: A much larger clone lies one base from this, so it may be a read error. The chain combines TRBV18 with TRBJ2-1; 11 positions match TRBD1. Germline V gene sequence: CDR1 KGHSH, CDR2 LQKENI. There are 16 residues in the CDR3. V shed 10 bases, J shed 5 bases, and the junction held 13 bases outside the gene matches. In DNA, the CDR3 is TGTGCCATCTCCACCAAGGGACAGGGGGGCCACAATGAGCAGTTCTTC. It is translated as CAISTKGQGGHNEQFF.

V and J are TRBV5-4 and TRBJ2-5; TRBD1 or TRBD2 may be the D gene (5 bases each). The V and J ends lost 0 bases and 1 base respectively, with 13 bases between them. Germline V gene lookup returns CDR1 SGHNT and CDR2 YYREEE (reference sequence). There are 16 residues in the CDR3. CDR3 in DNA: TGTGCCAGCAGCTTGGCGGGGACCTATGCCCAAGAGACCCAGTACTTC. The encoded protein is CASSLAGTYAQETQYF.

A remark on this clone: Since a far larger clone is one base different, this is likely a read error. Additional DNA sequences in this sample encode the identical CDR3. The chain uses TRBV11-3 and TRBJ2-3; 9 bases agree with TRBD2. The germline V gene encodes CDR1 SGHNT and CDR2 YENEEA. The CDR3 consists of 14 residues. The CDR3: CASSSGRGTDTQYF. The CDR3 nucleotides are TGTGCCAGCAGTAGCGGGAGAGGTACAGATACGCAATATTTT.

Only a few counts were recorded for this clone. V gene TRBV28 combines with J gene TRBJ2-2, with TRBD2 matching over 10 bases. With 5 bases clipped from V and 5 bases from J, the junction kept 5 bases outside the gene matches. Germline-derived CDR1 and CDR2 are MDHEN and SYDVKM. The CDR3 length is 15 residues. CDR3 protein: CASSPLAGGTGELFF. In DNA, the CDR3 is TGTGCCAGCAGTCCCTTAGCGGGAGGAACCGGGGAGCTGTTTTTT.

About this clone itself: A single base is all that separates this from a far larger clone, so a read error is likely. The CDR3 here is CSGPLRRDREGEKLFF. Here the CDR3 DNA reads TGCAGCGGTCCTCTCCGCCGGGACAGGGAGGGCGAAAAACTGTTTTTT. The chain has TRBV29-1 and TRBJ1-4, with 9 nucleotides matching TRBD1. CDR1 is SQVTM, CDR2 ANQGSEA, per germline. The junction had 17 bases not matched to a gene; V was cut back by 7 bases and J by 8 bases. CDR3 length equals 16 residues.

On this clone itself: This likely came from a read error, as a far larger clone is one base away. CDR3 DNA sequence: TGTGCCAGCAGTTGGTTTAACTATGGCTACGCCTTC. Its translation is CASSWFNYGYAF. The chain carries TRBV28 and TRBJ1-2; no reliable D call. The CDR3 length is 12 residues. Germline CDR1 reads MDHEN; CDR2 reads SYDVKM.

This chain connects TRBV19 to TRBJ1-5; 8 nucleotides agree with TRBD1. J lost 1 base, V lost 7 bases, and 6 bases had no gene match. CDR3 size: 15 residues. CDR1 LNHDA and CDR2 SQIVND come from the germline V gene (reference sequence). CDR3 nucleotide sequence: TGTGCCAGTAAAGTGGGACAGGCCAGCAATCAGCCCCAGCATTTT. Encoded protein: CASKVGQASNQPQHF.

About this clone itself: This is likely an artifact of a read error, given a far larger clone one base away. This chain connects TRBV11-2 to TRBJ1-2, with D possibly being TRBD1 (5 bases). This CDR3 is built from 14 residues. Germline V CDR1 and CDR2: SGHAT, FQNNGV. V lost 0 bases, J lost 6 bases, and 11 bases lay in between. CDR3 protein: CASSLDRGVHGYTF. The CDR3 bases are TGTGCCAGCAGCTTAGATCGGGGGGTTCATGGCTACACCTTC.

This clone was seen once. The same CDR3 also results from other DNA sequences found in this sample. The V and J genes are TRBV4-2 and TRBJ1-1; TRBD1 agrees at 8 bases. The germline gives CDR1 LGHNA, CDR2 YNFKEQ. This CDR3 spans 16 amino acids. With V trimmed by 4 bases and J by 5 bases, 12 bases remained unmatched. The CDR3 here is CASSPWTGIADTEAFF. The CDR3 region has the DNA TGTGCCAGCAGCCCGTGGACAGGGATTGCTGATACTGAAGCTTTCTTT.

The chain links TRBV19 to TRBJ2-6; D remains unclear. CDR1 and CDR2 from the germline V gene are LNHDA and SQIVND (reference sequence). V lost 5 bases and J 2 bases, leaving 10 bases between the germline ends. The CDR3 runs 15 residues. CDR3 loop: CASSESPAGANVLTF. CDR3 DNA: TGTGCCAGTAGTGAGTCGCCTGCTGGGGCCAACGTCCTGACTTTC.

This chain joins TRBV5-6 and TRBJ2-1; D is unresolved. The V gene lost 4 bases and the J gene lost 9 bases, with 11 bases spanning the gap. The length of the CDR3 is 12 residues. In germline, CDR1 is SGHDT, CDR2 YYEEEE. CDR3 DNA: TGTGCCAGCAGCCAAAGGGCGAGTGAGCAGTTCTTC. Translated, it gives CASSQRASEQFF.

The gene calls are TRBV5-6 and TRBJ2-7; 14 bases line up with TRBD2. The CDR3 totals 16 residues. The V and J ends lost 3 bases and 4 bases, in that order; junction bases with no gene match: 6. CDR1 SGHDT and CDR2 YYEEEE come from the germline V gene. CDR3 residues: CASSSPTSGRVYEQYF. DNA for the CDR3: TGTGCCAGCAGCTCGCCGACTAGCGGGAGGGTATACGAGCAGTACTTC.

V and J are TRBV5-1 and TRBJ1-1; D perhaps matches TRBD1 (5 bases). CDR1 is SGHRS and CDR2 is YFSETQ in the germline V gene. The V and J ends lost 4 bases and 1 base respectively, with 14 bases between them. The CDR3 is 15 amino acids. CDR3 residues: CASSPDRGSNTEAFF. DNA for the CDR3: TGCGCCAGCAGCCCCGATCGGGGGTCGAACACTGAAGCTTTCTTT.

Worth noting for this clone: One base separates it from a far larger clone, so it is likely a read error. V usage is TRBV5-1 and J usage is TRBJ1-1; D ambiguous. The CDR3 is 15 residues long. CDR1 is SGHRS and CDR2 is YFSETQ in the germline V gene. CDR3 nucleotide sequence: TGCGCCAGCAGCTTGGGGGCAGCCGAGGATACTGGAGCTTTCTTT. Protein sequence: CASSLGAAEDTGAFF. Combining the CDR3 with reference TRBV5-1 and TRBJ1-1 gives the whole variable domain KAGVTQTPRYLIKTRGQQVTLSCSPISGHRSVSWYQQTPGQGLQFLFEYFSETQRNKGNFPGRFSGRQFSNSRSEMNVSTLELGDSALYLCASSLGAAEDTGAFFGQGTRLTVV.

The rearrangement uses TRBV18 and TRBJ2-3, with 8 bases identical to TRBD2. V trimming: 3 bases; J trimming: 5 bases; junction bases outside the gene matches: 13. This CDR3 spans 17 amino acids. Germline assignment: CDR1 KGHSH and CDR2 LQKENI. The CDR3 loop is CASSPAGGAGVGDTQYF. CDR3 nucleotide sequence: TGTGCCAGCTCACCCGCCGGGGGAGCGGGAGTGGGAGATACGCAGTATTTT.

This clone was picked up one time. CDR3 nucleotide sequence: TGTGCCAGCAGCTTAATCCTAGCGGAGGTAGTCTACAATGAGCAGTTCTTC. Its translation is CASSLILAEVVYNEQFF. The chain combines TRBV7-9 with TRBJ2-1; 7 bases are a match to TRBD2. Unmatched junction bases numbered 10, after V lost 2 bases and J lost 3 bases. The germline CDR1 and CDR2 sequences are SEHNR and FQNEAQ (reference sequence). The CDR3 is made up of 17 amino acids.

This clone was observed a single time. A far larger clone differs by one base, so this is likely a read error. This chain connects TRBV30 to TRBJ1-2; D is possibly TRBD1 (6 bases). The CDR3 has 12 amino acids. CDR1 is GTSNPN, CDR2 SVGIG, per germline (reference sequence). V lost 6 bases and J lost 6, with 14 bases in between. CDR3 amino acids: CACRGAGDGYTF. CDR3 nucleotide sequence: TGTGCCTGTAGGGGGGCAGGGGATGGCTACACCTTC.

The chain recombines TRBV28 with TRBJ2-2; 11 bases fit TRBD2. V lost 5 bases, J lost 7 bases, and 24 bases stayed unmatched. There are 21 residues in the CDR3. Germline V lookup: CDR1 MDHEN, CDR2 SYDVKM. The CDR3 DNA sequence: TGTGCCAGCAGTCAACTAACTAGCGGGAGAGCAAAGCACCCCGCGGGCGGGGAGCTGTTTTTT. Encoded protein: CASSQLTSGRAKHPAGGELFF.

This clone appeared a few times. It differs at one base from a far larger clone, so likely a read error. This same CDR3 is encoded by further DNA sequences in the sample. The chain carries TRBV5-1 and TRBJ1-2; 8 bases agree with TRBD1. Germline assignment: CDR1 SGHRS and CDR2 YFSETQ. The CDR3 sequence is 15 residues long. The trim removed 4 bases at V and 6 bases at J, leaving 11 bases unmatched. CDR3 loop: CASSPRPGGRDGYTF. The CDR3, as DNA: TGCGCCAGCAGCCCGAGACCAGGGGGCAGGGATGGCTACACCTTC. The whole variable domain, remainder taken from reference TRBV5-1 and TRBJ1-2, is KAGVTQTPRYLIKTRGQQVTLSCSPISGHRSVSWYQQTPGQGLQFLFEYFSETQRNKGNFPGRFSGRQFSNSRSEMNVSTLELGDSALYLCASSPRPGGRDGYTFGSGTRLTVV.

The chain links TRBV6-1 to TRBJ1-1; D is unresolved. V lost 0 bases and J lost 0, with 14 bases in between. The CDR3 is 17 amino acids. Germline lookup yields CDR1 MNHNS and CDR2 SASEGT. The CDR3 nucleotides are TGTGCCAGCAGTGAAGCTTTAGGTCAGGCCATGAACACTGAAGCTTTCTTT. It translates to CASSEALGQAMNTEAFF.

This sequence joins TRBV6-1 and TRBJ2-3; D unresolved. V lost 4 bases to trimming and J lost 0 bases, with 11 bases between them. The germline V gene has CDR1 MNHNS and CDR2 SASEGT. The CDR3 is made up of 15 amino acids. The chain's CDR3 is CASSADPWSTDTQYF. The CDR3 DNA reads TGTGCCAGCAGTGCCGACCCCTGGAGCACAGATACGCAGTATTTT.

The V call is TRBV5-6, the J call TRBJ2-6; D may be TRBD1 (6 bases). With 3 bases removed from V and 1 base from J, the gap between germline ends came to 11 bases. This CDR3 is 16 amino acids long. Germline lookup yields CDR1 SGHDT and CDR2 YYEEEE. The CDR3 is CASSWGPESGANVLTF. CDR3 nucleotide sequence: TGTGCCAGCAGCTGGGGGCCTGAATCTGGGGCCAACGTCCTGACTTTC.

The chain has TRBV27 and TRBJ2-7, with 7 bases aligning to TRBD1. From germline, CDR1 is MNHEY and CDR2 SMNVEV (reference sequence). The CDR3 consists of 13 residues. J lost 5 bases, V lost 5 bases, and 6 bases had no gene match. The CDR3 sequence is CASSRRGLDEQYF. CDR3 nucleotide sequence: TGTGCCAGCAGTCGTAGGGGGCTGGACGAGCAGTACTTC.

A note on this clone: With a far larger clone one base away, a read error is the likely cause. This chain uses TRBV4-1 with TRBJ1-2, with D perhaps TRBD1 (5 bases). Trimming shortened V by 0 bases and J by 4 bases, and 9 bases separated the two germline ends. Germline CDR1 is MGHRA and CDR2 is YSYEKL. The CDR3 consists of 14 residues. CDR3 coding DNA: TGCGCCAGCAGCCAAGACAGGGTGAGCTATGGCTACACCTTC. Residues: CASSQDRVSYGYTF.